This TCR beta chain was documented in a study of blood T cell repertoires in COVID-19. Study-wide background: The cDNA or gDNA used as material had been derived from T cells, B-cell-depleted T cells, or PBMCs.

Sequencing used immunoSEQ multiplex PCR; TCRdb keeps in-frame clones, though not all of them. The sample yields 140,000 to 150,000 clones, about nine tenths seen once. Participant reports of clinical history set cohort assignment. Recovery among Cohort 3 donors was established by two negative PCRs, clearance, or symptom resolution. This clonotype originated in a man aged 45 to 65 who had recovered from COVID-19. Sequencing input: PBMCs or T cells enriched from blood (not recorded which).

CDR3 in DNA: TGTGCCAGCAGCCGCGGACGGGACAGGGCGAGCTCCTACAATGAGCAGTTCTTC. The encoded protein is CASSRGRDRASSYNEQFF. The rearrangement uses TRBV6-2 or TRBV6-3 and TRBJ2-1, with TRBD1 matching 9 bases. CDR3 length: 18 amino acids. The V segment lost 6 bases and the J segment 0 bases; nucleotides outside the gene matches: 12. From germline, CDR1 is MNHEY and CDR2 SVGEGT.